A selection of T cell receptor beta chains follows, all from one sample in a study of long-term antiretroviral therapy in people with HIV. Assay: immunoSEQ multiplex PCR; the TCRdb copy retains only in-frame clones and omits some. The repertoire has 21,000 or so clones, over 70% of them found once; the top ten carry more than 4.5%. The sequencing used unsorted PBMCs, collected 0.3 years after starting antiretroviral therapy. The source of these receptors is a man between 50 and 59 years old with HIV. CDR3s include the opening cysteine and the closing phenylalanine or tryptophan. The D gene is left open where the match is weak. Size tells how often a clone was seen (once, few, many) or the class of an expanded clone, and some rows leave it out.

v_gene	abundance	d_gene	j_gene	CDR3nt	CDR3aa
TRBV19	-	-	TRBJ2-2	TGTGCCAGTAGAATCCCATGGGTTGACACCGGGGAGCTGTTTTTT	CASRIPWVDTGELFF
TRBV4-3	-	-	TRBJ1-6	TGCGCCAGCAGCCAAGATAGGAGCTCCTATAATTCACCCCTCCACTTT	CASSQDRSSYNSPLHF
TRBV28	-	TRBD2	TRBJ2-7	TGTGCCAGCAGGTCACCGGGACTAGCTACCTACGAGCAGTACTTC	CASRSPGLATYEQYF
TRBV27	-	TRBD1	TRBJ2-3	TGTGCCAGCAGTAATGCAGACAGGGCGGTCGATCCGCAGTATTTT	CASSNADRAVDPQYF
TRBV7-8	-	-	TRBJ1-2	TGTGCCAGCAGCCCCAGGACAGAGAATGGCTACACCTTC	CASSPRTENGYTF
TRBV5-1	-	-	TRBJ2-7	TGCGCCAGCACAGAGGGGACGGGGCCTTACTACGAGCAGTACTTC	CASTEGTGPYYEQYF
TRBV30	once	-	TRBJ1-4	TGTGCCTGGAATCTAATCCTGAATGAAAAACTGTTTTTT	CAWNLILNEKLFF
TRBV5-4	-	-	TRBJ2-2	TGTGCCAGCAGCCGACAGGATACCCCGAGTACCGGGGAGCTGTTTTTT	CASSRQDTPSTGELFF
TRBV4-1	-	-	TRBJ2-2	TGCGCCAGCAGCCAAGGCAGATCCACCGGGGAGCTGTTTTTT	CASSQGRSTGELFF
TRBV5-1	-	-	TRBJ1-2	TGCGCCAGCAGATCTCATGGCTACACCTTC	CASRSHGYTF
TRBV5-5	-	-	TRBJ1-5	TGTGCCAGCAGCCCAAGCGGAGGGAGGAGTCAGCCCCAGCATTTT	CASSPSGGRSQPQHF
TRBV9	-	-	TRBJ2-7	TGTGCCAGCAGCGTAGATGGGAGCTCCTACGAGCAGTACTTC	CASSVDGSSYEQYF
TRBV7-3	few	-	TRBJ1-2	TGTGCCAGCAGCATGGGACCGACTGGCTATGGCTACACCTTC	CASSMGPTGYGYTF
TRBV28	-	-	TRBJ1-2	TGTGCCAGCAGTTTAATCGGGGGCAGTGGCTACACCTTC	CASSLIGGSGYTF
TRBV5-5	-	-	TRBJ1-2	TGTGCCAGCAGCTTTGGAGGGGACTATGGCTACACCTTC	CASSFGGDYGYTF
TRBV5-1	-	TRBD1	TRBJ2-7	TGCGCCAGCAGGTATTCGACCGGACAGGGGGTTTACGAGCAGTACTTC	CASRYSTGQGVYEQYF
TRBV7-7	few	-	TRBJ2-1	TGTGCTAGCAGCTTAGTATTAGCCAGCTCCTACAATGAGCAGTTCTTC	CASSLVLASSYNEQFF
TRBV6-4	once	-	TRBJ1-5	TGTGCCAGCAGTCATGAGGGAGGGGACGGCAATCAGCCCCAGCATTTT	CASSHEGGDGNQPQHF
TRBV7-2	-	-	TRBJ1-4	TGTGCCAGCAGCTTAGGAGGCCAGGTGTTTTTT	CASSLGGQVFF
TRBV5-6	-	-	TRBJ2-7	TGTGCCAGCAGCCACAGGTACGAGCAGTACTTC	CASSHRYEQYF
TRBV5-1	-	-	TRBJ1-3	TGCGCCAGCCCCTGTAGGGGAAGGTCTGGAAACACCATATATTTT	CASPCRGRSGNTIYF
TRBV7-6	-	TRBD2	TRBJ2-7	TGTGCCAGCAGCTTAGCCCCGGGACTAGCGGGCGTATACGAGCAGTACTTC	CASSLAPGLAGVYEQYF
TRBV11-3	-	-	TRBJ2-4	TGTGCCAGCAGCTTTAGGGGAAGGGGGGTCAAAAACATTCAGTACTTC	CASSFRGRGVKNIQYF
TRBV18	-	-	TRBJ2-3	TGTGCCAGCTCACCGTCGGGTCCTTCCACAGATACGCAGTATTTT	CASSPSGPSTDTQYF
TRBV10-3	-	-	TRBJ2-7	TGTGCCATCAGAGATGACAGTTACGAGCAGTACTTC	CAIRDDSYEQYF
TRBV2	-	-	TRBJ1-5	TGTGCCAGCAGTGACCAGATCAATCAGCCCCAGCATTTT	CASSDQINQPQHF
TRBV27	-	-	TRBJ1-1	TGTGCCAGCAGTCCTCGGCGTTGGGGGGCGGGAACTGAAGCTTTCTTT	CASSPRRWGAGTEAFF
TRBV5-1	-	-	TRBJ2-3	TGCGCCAGCAGCTTCTCGGGTTTGGCAGATACGCAGTATTTT	CASSFSGLADTQYF
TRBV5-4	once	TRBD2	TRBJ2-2	TGTGCCAGCAGCCCGAGGGGGACTAGAAACACCGGGGAGCTGTTTTTT	CASSPRGTRNTGELFF
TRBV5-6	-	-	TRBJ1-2	TGTGCCAGCAGCCCAGGGTCCCCCTATGGCTACACCTTC	CASSPGSPYGYTF
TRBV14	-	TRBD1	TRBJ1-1	TGTGCCAGCAGCCCGATTGACAGGGAGAAGACTGAAGCTTTCTTT	CASSPIDREKTEAFF
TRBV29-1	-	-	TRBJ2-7	TGCAGCGTTGAGGCTAGCGACTCCTACGAGCAGTACTTC	CSVEASDSYEQYF
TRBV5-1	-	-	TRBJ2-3	TGCGCCAGCAGCTTACAGAACACAGATACGCAGTATTTT	CASSLQNTDTQYF
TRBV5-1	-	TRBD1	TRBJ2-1	TGCGCCAGCAGCTCAGCCCCAGGGGGCTCCTACAATGAGCAGTTCTTC	CASSSAPGGSYNEQFF
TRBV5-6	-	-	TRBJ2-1	TGTGCCAGCAGCCACGGTAGGGAAAATCAGTTCTTC	CASSHGRENQFF
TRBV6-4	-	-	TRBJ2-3	TGTGCCAGCAGTGAAGGAGGGCAGGGTACAGATACGCAGTATTTT	CASSEGGQGTDTQYF
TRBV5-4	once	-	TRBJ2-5	TGTGCCAGCAGCTTAGGCGGGATACTCGAGACCCAGTACTTC	CASSLGGILETQYF
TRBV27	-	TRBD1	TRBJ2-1	TGTGCCAGCTGCCTCCGGGACAGTTTCTACAATGAGCAGTTCTTC	CASCLRDSFYNEQFF
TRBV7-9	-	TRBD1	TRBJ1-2	TGTGCCAGCAGCAGGGACAGGGGGCGCGTCTATGGCTACACCTTC	CASSRDRGRVYGYTF
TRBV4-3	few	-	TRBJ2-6	TGCGCCAGCAGCGAAGACGGAGAGGGCTCTGGGGCCAACGTCCTGACTTTC	CASSEDGEGSGANVLTF
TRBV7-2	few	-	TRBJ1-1	TGTGCCAGCAGCCGCCCGATGAACACTGAAGCTTTCTTT	CASSRPMNTEAFF
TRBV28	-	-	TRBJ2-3	TGTGCCAGCAGCCCTACCACAGATACGCAGTATTTT	CASSPTTDTQYF
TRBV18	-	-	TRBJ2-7	TGTGCCAGCTCACCAACGGCCTCTTACGAGCAGTACTTC	CASSPTASYEQYF
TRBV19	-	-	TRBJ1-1	TGTGCCAGTAGTTCAATCAGCCGGCTCGAACACACTGAAGCTTTCTTT	CASSSISRLEHTEAFF
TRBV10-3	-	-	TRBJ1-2	TGTGCCGTCCTGTGGGGGCCTTATGGCTACACCTTC	CAVLWGPYGYTF
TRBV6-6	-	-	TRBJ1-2	TGTGCCAGCACCCACGGGCAGCTAGACTATGGCTACACCTTC	CASTHGQLDYGYTF
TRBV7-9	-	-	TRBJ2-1	TGTGCCAGCAGCTTAGTCGGTCGGGGGAGCTCCTACAATGAGCAGTTCTTC	CASSLVGRGSSYNEQFF
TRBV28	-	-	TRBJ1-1	TGTGCCAGCACCTCGGCCGGGCGCCGGAACACTGAAGCTTTCTTT	CASTSAGRRNTEAFF
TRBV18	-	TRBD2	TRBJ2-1	TGTGCCAGCTCACCCCTAGCGGGGGGCACCAATGAGCAGTTCTTC	CASSPLAGGTNEQFF
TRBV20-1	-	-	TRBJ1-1	TGCAGTGGGGGGGTGAACACTGAAGCTTTCTTT	CSGGVNTEAFF
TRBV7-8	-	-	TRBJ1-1	TGTGCCAGCAGCTCCTCAAGGGCGTCGAGGACTGAAGCTTTCTTT	CASSSSRASRTEAFF
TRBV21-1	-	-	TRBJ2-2	TGTGCCAGCAGCAAATCTCTCTGGAACACCGGGGAGCTGTTTTTT	CASSKSLWNTGELFF
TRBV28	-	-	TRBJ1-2	TGTGCCAGCAGTGTTAATTGGGTTGGCTACACCTTC	CASSVNWVGYTF